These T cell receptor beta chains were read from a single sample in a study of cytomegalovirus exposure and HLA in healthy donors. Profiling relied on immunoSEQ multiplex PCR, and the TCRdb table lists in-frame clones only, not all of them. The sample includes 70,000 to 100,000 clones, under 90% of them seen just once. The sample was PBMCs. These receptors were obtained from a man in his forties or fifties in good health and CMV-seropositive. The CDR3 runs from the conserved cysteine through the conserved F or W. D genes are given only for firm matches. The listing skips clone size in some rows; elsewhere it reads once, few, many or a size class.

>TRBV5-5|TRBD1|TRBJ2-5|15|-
TGTGCCAGCAGCTTAGGGACAGGGACCCAAGAGACCCAGTACTTC
CASSLGTGTQETQYF
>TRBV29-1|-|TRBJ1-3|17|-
TGCAGCGTTGAATGGGGTTTACAAGGGAGCTCTGGAAACACCATATATTTT
CSVEWGLQGSSGNTIYF
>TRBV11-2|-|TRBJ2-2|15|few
TGTGCCAGCAGCCCTGACAGGTCGGTGACCGGGGAGCTGTTTTTT
CASSPDRSVTGELFF
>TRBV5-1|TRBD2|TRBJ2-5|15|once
TGCGCCAGCAGCCGACTAGCGGCCCATCAAGAGACCCAGTACTTC
CASSRLAAHQETQYF
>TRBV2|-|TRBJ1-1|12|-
TGTGCCAGCAGTGAAGATGCCGGGGTGGCTTTCTTT
CASSEDAGVAFF
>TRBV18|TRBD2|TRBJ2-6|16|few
TGTGCCAGCTCACCTTTCGGGGGGGCTGGGGCCAACGTCCTGACTTTC
CASSPFGGAGANVLTF
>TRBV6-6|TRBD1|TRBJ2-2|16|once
TGTGCCAGCAGCCAATCGGGACAGGGGGCAATCGGGGAGCTGTTTTTT
CASSQSGQGAIGELFF
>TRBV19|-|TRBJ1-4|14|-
TGTGCCAGTAGGGCCTTTGCAACTAATGAAAAACTGTTTTTT
CASRAFATNEKLFF
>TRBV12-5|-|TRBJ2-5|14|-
TGTGCTAGTGGTTTGGTACCGGGCCAAGAGACCCAGTACTTC
CASGLVPGQETQYF
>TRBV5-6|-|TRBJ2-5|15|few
TGTGCCAGCAGCTTGGCCGCGACAGCTAAAGAGACCCAGTACTTC
CASSLAATAKETQYF
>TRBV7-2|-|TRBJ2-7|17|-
TGTGCCAGCAGTATTACGCTGGGCGGGATAGTTAATGTTGAGCAGTACTTC
CASSITLGGIVNVEQYF
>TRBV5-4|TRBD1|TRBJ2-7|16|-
TGTGCCAGCAGCTTGTCGAACAGACAGGGGATCGACGAGCAGTACTTC
CASSLSNRQGIDEQYF
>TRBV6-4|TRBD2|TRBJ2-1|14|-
TGTGCCAGCAAGATAGAGCGGGATGGGAATGAGCAGTTCTTC
CASKIERDGNEQFF
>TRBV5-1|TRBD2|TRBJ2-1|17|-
TGCGCCAGCAGCTCAAGGACTAGCGGGAGCTCCTACAATGAGCAGTTCTTC
CASSSRTSGSSYNEQFF
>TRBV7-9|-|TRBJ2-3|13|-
TGTGCCATCGCTTGGGCCAACACAGATACGCAGTATTTT
CAIAWANTDTQYF
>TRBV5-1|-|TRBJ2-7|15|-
TGCGCCAGCAGCGATGGTAGGACTGAGTCCTACGAGCAGTACTTC
CASSDGRTESYEQYF
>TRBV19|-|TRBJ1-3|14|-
TGTGCCAGTAAAGGCGACACGATGGGAAACACCATATATTTT
CASKGDTMGNTIYF